The 4 T cell receptor beta chains given below trace back to one sample, sequenced in a study of OX40 agonist ivuxolimab in advanced cancers. Generated by immunoSEQ multiplex PCR, the TCRdb table keeps only in-frame clones and is missing some. The table shows tens of thousands of clones, with approximately 90% occurring only once. The specimen comprised CD4+ or CD8+ T cells sorted from blood, sampled in a trial of the OX40 agonist ivuxolimab. The receptors derive from an adult with an advanced solid tumor such as melanoma, head and neck, liver or kidney cancer.

The rearrangement links TRBV11-2 to TRBJ2-3, with no clear D. Germline V lookup: CDR1 SGHAT, CDR2 FQNNGV. V was pared by 2 bases and J by 3 bases, with 15 bases between. This CDR3 has 16 amino acids. CDR3 sequence (DNA): TGTGCCAGCAGCTTATTAGCAGTGATGGGAACAGATACGCAGTATTTT. This codes for CASSLLAVMGTDTQYF. Supplemented by reference TRBV11-2 and TRBJ2-3, the full variable domain reads EAGVAQSPRYKIIEKRQSVAFWCNPISGHATLYWYQQILGQGPKLLIQFQNNGVVDDSQLPKDRFSAERLKGVDSTLKIQPAKLEDSAVYLCASSLLAVMGTDTQYFGPGTRLTVL.

This chain joins TRBV28 and TRBJ2-5; 12 bases agree with TRBD2. CDR3 length: 17 amino acids. Germline V gene sequence: CDR1 MDHEN, CDR2 SYDVKM. V gave up 3 bases and J gave up 2 bases; unmatched junction bases: 7. The DNA for the CDR3 is TGTGCCAGCAGTTTCCCTAGCGGGGGGGAGGGTCAAGAGACCCAGTACTTC. Amino acid sequence: CASSFPSGGEGQETQYF.

The V call is TRBV18, the J call TRBJ2-2; TRBD1 is a possible D gene (6 bases). V gave up 2 bases and J gave up 5 bases, with 9 bases separating them. This CDR3 region has 14 residues. Germline lookup yields CDR1 KGHSH and CDR2 LQKENI. CDR3 amino acids: CASSPRTDTGELFF. The CDR3, as DNA: TGTGCCAGCTCACCAAGGACAGATACCGGGGAGCTGTTTTTT. Full variable domain (rest looked up from reference TRBV18 and TRBJ2-2): NAGVMQNPRHLVRRRGQEARLRCSPMKGHSHVYWYRQLPEEGLKFMVYLQKENIIDESGMPKERFSAEFPKEGPSILRIQQVVRGDSAAYFCASSPRTDTGELFFGEGSRLTVL.

The chain uses TRBV6-6 and TRBJ1-6; D is perhaps TRBD1 (5 bases). This CDR3 has 15 residues. The V gene lost 2 bases and the J gene lost 8 bases, with 13 bases spanning the gap. Germline assignment: CDR1 MNHNY and CDR2 SVGAGI (reference sequence). This CDR3 is CASSYRRGGDSPLHF. CDR3 in DNA: TGTGCCAGCAGTTACAGGAGGGGAGGAGATTCACCCCTCCACTTT.